The 3 T cell receptor beta chains in this list originate from one sample, sequenced in a study of blood T cell repertoires in COVID-19. TCRdb's copy holds only in-frame clones and misses some; the assay was immunoSEQ multiplex PCR. The sample lists more than 85,000 clones, 70% to 85% seen once, with roughly a tenth in the top ten. The sample taken for sequencing was peripheral blood. These receptors were collected from a man in his 70s with acute or convalescent COVID-19.

The J gene is TRBJ1-1, the V gene TRBV5-4, with 7 bases identical to TRBD1. This CDR3 is built from 14 residues. Germline CDR1 reads SGHNT; CDR2 reads YYREEE (reference sequence). V lost 4 bases, J lost 8 bases, and 11 bases stayed unmatched. CDR3 region: CASSPSTGLQEAFF. For the CDR3, the DNA is TGTGCCAGCAGCCCATCGACAGGGCTACAAGAAGCTTTCTTT.

The chain recombines TRBV7-3 with TRBJ2-7, with TRBD2 matching over 9 bases. The ends lost 1 base at V and 0 bases at J; junction bases unmatched: 4. The CDR3 is made up of 16 amino acids. Germline CDR1 and CDR2: SGHTA and FQGTGA. The CDR3 loop reads CASSLRPSGNSYEQYF. The CDR3 nucleotides read TGTGCCAGCAGCTTAAGGCCTAGCGGGAACTCCTACGAGCAGTACTTC.

A few counts support this clone. V usage is TRBV5-6 and J usage is TRBJ2-1; TRBD1 might be the D (5 bases). From germline, CDR1 is SGHDT and CDR2 YYEEEE. This CDR3 has 13 residues. The ends were cut back, 0 bases at V and 7 bases at J, with 8 bases in the middle. This CDR3 reads CASSLVSGNEQFF. The CDR3 region has the DNA TGTGCCAGCAGCTTGGTGTCAGGGAATGAGCAGTTCTTC.